This T cell receptor beta chain stems from a study of healthy donors' naive CD4 and CD8 T cells. Starting from 450 to 550 ng of total RNA, TCR libraries were made with linear amplification. TCRdb processed the reads anew with MiXCR; each CDR3 protein has one entry. This table has approximately 180,000 distinct CDR3 sequences, under 85% appearing once. Naive CD4+ cells were sorted as CD4+CD8-CD45RO-CD45RA+; naive CD8+ as CD8+CD4-CD45RA+CD27bright. V dropped 7 bases and J dropped 6 bases, with 15 bases sitting between them. Germline CDR1 is SQVTM and CDR2 is ANQGSEA. This CDR3 contains 12 residues. The count of this clonotype is one. The antigen remains unidentified. Study observations and caveats: A reported CD4+/CD8+ bias affected most V and J genes in naive cells. Bias from naive T cell homeostatic proliferation was not addressed.

The chain joins TRBV29-1 to TRBJ1-2; the D gene is possibly TRBD1 (6 bases). This clonotype was obtained from a pool of human donors in good health; the sample pools cells from several healthy donors. The sample was naive CD4+ and CD8+ T cells sorted from blood, pooled from several donors. In DNA, the CDR3 is TGCAGCGGAAATACAGGGATCGATGGCTACACCTTC. It specifies CSGNTGIDGYTF.